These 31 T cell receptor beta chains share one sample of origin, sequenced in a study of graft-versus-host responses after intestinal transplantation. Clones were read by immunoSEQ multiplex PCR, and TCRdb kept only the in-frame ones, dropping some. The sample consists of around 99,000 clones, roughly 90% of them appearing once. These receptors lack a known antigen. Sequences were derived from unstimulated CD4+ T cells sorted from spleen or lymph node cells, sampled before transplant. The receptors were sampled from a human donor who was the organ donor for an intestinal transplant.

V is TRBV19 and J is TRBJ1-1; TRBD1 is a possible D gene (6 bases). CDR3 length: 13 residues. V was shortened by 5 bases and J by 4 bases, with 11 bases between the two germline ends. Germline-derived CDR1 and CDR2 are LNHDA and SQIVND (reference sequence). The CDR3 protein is CASSEAGATEAFF. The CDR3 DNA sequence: TGTGCCAGTAGTGAAGCAGGGGCCACTGAAGCTTTCTTT.

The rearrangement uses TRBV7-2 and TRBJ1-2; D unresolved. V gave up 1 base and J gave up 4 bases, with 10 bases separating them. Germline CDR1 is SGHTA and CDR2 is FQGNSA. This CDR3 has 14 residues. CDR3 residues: CASSLVSQSYGYTF. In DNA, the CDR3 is TGTGCCAGCAGCTTAGTCAGCCAGAGCTATGGCTACACCTTC. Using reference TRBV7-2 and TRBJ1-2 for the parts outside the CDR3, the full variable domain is GAGVSQSPSNKVTEKGKDVELRCDPISGHTALYWYRQSLGQGLEFLIYFQGNSAPDKSGLPSDRFSAERTGGSVSTLTIQRTQQEDSAVYLCASSLVSQSYGYTFGSGTRLTVV.

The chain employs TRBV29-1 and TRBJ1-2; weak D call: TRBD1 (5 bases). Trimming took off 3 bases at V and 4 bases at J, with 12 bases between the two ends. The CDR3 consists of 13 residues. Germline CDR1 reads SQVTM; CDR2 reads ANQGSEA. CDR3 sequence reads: CSVDRGSLYGYTF. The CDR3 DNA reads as TGCAGCGTTGACCGGGGCTCCCTCTATGGCTACACCTTC.

CDR3 in amino acids: CASSPITNTEAFF. The CDR3, as DNA: TGTGCCAGCAGCCCCATCACGAACACTGAAGCTTTCTTT. V gene TRBV6-5 combines with J gene TRBJ1-1; D not resolved. The CDR3 covers 13 residues. CDR1 and CDR2 (germline): MNHEY, SVGAGI. The ends were cut back, 6 bases at V and 1 base at J, with 9 bases in the middle.

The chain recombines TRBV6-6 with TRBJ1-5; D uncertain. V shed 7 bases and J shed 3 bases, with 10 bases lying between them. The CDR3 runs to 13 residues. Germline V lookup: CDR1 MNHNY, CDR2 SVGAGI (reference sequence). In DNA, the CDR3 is TGTGCCAGCAAGAGGCTAGACAATCAGCCCCAGCATTTT. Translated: CASKRLDNQPQHF.

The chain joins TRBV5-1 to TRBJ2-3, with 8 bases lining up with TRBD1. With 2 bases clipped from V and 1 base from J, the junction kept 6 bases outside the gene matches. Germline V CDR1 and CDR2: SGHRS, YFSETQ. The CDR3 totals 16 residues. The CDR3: CASSLQGGQGTDTQYF. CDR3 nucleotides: TGCGCCAGCAGCTTACAGGGGGGACAGGGCACAGATACGCAGTATTTT.

CDR3 coding DNA: TGTGCCAGCAGTTACTCGGCGGGAGGGGTGGAGACCCAGTACTTC. The encoded protein is CASSYSAGGVETQYF. The chain joins TRBV6-5 to TRBJ2-5; TRBD2 matches at 9 bases. V was clipped by 0 bases and J by 5 bases; unmatched bases: 4. The CDR3 is made up of 15 amino acids. CDR1 and CDR2 (germline): MNHEY, SVGAGI.

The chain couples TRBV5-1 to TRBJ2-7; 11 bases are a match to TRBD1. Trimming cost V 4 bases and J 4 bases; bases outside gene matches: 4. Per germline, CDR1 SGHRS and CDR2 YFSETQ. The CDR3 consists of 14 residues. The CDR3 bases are TGCGCCAGCAGCGCTCGGGACAGGGGGTACGAGCAGTACTTC. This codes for CASSARDRGYEQYF.

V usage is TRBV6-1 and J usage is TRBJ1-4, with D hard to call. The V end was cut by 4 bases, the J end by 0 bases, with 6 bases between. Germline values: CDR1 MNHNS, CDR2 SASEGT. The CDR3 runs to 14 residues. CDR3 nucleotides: TGTGCCAGCAGTGGATTTGCAACTAATGAAAAACTGTTTTTT. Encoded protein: CASSGFATNEKLFF.

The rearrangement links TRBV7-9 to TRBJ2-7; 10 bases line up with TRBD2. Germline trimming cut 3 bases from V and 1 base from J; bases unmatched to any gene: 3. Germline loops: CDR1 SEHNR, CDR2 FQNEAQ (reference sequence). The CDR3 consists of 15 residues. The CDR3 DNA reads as TGTGCCAGCAGCTTGGGACTAGCGTTTTCCTACGAGCAGTACTTC. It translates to CASSLGLAFSYEQYF.

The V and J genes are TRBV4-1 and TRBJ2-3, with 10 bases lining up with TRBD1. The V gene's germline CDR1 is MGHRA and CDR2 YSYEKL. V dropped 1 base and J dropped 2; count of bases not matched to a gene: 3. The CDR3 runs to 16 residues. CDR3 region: CASSQGQGASTDTQYF. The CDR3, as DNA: TGCGCCAGCAGCCAAGGACAGGGGGCCTCCACAGATACGCAGTATTTT.

The CDR3 DNA is TGTGCCAGCAGTTCCGAGCAGTACTTC. It codes for CASSSEQYF. The chain employs TRBV12-1 and TRBJ2-5; TRBD2, as called in the table, went unchecked against the DNA. TRBJ2-7 explains the end of the DNA better; the J call may be wrong. TRBV12-1 is listed as a pseudogene. The CDR3 consists of 9 residues.

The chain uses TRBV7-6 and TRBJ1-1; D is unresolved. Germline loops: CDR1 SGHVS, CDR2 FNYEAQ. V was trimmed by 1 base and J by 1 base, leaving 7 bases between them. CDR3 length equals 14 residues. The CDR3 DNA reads TGTGCCAGCAGCTTAGTCCCAGGGAACACTGAAGCTTTCTTT. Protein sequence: CASSLVPGNTEAFF.

CDR3 DNA sequence: TGTGCCAGTATGGGAGGATACGCCGACACTGAAGCTTTCTTT. Amino acids: CASMGGYADTEAFF. The chain links TRBV19 to TRBJ1-1; unclear D gene. The CDR3 sequence is 14 residues long. CDR1 LNHDA and CDR2 SQIVND come from the germline V gene (reference sequence). The V end was cut by 7 bases, the J end by 3 bases, with 15 bases between.

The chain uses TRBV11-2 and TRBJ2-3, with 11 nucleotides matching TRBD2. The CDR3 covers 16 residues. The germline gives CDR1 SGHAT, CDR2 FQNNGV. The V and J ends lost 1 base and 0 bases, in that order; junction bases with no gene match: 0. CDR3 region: CASSLGLAGSTDTQYF. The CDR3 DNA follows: TGTGCCAGCAGCTTAGGACTAGCGGGAAGCACAGATACGCAGTATTTT.

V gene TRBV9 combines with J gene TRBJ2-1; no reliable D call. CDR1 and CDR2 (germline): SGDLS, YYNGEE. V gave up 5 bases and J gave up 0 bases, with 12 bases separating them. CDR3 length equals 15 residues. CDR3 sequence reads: CASSYDWSSYNEQFF. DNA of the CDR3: TGTGCCAGCAGTTATGACTGGAGCTCCTACAATGAGCAGTTCTTC. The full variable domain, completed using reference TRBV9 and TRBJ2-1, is DSGVTQTPKHLITATGQRVTLRCSPRSGDLSVYWYQQSLDQGLQFLIQYYNGEERAKGNILERFSAQQFPDLHSELNLSSLELGDSALYFCASSYDWSSYNEQFFGPGTRLTVL.

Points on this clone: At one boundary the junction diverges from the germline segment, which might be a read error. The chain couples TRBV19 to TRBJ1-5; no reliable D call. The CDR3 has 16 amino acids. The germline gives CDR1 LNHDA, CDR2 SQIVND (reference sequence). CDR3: CASSFTTPISYQPQHF. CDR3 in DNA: TGTGCCAGTAGTTTCACGACACCCATTAGCTATCAGCCCCAGCATTTT.

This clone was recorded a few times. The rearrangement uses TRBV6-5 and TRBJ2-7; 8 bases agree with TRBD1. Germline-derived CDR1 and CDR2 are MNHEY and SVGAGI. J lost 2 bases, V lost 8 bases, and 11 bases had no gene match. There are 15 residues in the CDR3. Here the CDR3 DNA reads TGTGCCAGCGGCGAACCAACAGGGGGGACCTACGAGCAGTACTTC. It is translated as CASGEPTGGTYEQYF.

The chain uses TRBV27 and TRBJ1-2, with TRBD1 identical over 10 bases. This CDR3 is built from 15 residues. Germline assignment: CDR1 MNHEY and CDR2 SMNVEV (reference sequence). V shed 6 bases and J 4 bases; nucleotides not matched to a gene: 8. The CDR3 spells CASRGPGQGFYGYTF. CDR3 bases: TGTGCCAGCAGGGGGCCGGGACAGGGGTTCTATGGCTACACCTTC.

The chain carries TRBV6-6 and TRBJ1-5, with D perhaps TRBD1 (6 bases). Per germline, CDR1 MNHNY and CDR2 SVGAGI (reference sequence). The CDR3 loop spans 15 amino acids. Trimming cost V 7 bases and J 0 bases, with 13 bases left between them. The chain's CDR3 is CASKIDRHSNQPQHF. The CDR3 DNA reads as TGTGCCAGCAAGATCGACAGGCATAGCAATCAGCCCCAGCATTTT.

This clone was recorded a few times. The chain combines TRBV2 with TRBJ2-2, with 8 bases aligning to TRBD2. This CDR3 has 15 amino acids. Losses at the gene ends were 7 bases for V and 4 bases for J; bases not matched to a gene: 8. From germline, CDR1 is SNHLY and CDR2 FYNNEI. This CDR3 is CASTSAGVATGELFF. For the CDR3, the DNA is TGTGCCAGCACCTCAGCGGGGGTGGCCACCGGGGAGCTGTTTTTT.

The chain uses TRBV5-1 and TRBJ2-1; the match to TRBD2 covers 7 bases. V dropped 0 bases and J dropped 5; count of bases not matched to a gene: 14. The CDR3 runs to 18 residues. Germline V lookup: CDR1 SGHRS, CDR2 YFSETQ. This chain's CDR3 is CASSLASASGAPHNEQFF. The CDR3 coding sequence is TGCGCCAGCAGCTTGGCTTCGGCTAGCGGAGCCCCCCACAATGAGCAGTTCTTC.

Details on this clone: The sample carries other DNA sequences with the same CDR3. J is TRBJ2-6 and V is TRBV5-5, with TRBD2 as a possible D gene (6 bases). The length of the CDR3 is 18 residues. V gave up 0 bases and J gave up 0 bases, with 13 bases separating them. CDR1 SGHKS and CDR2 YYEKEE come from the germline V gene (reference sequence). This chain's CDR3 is CASSLAFGGPSGANVLTF. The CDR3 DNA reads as TGTGCCAGCAGCTTGGCGTTCGGGGGACCCTCTGGGGCCAACGTCCTGACTTTC. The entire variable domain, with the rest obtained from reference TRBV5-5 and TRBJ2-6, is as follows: DAGVTQSPTHLIKTRGQQVTLRCSPISGHKSVSWYQQVLGQGPQFIFQYYEKEERGRGNFPDRFSARQFPNYSSELNVNALLLGDSALYLCASSLAFGGPSGANVLTFGAGSRLTVL.

This chain's CDR3 is CASSPTHTNHLEKLFF. CDR3 coding DNA: TGTGCCAGTAGCCCAACACACACAAACCACCTTGAAAAACTGTTTTTT. J is TRBJ1-4 and V is TRBV19; no reliable D call. Germline loops: CDR1 LNHDA, CDR2 SQIVND (reference sequence). This CDR3 has 16 amino acids. V gave up 6 bases and J gave up 7 bases, with 21 bases separating them.

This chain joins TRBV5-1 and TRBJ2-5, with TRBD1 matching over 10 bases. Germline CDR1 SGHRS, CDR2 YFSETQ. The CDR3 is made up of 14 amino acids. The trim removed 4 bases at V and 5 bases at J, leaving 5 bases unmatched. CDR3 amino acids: CASSRGQGRETQYF. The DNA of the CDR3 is TGCGCCAGCAGCCGGGGACAGGGGCGGGAGACCCAGTACTTC.

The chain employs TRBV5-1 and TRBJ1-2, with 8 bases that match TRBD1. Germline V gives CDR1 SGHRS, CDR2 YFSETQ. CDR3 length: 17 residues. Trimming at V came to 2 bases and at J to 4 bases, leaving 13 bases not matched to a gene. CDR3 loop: CASSFGGTGTPLYGYTF. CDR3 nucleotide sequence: TGCGCCAGCAGCTTTGGTGGGACAGGAACCCCACTCTATGGCTACACCTTC.

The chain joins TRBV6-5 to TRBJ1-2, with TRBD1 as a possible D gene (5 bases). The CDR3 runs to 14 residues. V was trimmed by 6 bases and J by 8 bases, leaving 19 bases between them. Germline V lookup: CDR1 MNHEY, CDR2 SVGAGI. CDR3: CASSPQKSGTGYTF. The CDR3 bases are TGTGCCAGCAGCCCCCAAAAGTCAGGGACCGGCTACACCTTC.

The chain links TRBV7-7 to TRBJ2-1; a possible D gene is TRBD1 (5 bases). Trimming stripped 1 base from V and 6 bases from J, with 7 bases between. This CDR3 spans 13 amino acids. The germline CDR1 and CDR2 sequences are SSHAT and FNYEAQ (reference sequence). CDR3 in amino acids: CASSLDRRNEQFF. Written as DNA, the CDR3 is TGTGCCAGCAGCTTAGACAGGCGCAATGAGCAGTTCTTC.

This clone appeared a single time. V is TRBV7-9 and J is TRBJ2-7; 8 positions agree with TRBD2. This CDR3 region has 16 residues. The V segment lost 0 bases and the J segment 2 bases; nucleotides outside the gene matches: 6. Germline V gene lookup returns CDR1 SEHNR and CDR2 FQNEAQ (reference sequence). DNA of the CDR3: TGTGCCAGCAGCTTAGCGCCGAGCGGGGGTCCCTACGAGCAGTACTTC. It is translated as CASSLAPSGGPYEQYF.

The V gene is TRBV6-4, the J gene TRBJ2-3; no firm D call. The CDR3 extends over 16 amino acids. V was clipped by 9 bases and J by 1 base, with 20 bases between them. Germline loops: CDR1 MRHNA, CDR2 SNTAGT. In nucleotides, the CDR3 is TGTGCCAGTACGATAAACCGGACCTTGGGCACAGATACGCAGTATTTT. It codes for CASTINRTLGTDTQYF.

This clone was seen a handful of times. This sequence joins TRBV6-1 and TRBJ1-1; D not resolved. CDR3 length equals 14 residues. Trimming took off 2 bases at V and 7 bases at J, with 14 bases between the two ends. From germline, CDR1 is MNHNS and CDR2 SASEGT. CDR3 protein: CASSESSGFLEAFF. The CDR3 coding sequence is TGTGCCAGCAGTGAATCGTCCGGTTTTCTTGAAGCTTTCTTT.